The 20 T cell receptor beta chains below come from one sample, sequenced in a study of graft-versus-host responses after intestinal transplantation. Which antigens these TCRs recognize remains unknown. Method: immunoSEQ multiplex PCR; TCRdb's copy keeps in-frame clones and lacks some. The data hold roughly 110,000 clones, with about 92% observed a single time. The source material was unstimulated CD8+ T cells sorted from spleen or lymph node cells, sampled before transplant. The receptors come from a human donor who was the organ donor for an intestinal transplant.

Worth noting for this clone: Distinct nucleotide sequences in the sample also encode this CDR3. The gene calls are TRBV4-1 and TRBJ2-7; D may be TRBD1 (5 bases). The V end was cut by 1 base, the J end by 2 bases, with 9 bases between. The CDR3 is 14 residues long. Looked up from germline, CDR1 is MGHRA and CDR2 is YSYEKL. The CDR3 DNA reads TGCGCCAGCAGCCAAGGCCTGGGGCCCTACGAGCAGTACTTC. Translation gives CASSQGLGPYEQYF.

The genes are TRBV28 and TRBJ1-2; D uncertain. Per germline, CDR1 MDHEN and CDR2 SYDVKM. The CDR3 has 15 amino acids. The germline V and J ends were trimmed by 1 base and 8 bases, with 17 bases remaining between them. The chain's CDR3 is CASSLFGLGRGGYTF. The CDR3 DNA sequence: TGTGCCAGCAGTTTATTCGGGTTAGGACGTGGAGGCTACACCTTC.

V is TRBV4-1 and J is TRBJ2-3; D remains unclear. Per germline, CDR1 MGHRA and CDR2 YSYEKL. The CDR3 runs to 13 residues. Trimming removed 1 base from V and 10 bases from J, with 12 bases in between. The chain's CDR3 is CASSQANYGAQYF. The DNA for the CDR3 is TGCGCCAGCAGCCAAGCCAACTACGGAGCGCAGTATTTT.

This chain joins TRBV11-2 and TRBJ1-1, with D maybe TRBD1 (5 bases). The CDR3 has 11 residues. Germline assignment: CDR1 SGHAT and CDR2 FQNNGV. The ends were cut back, 5 bases at V and 8 bases at J, with 9 bases in the middle. Written as DNA, the CDR3 is TGTGCCAGCAGCCCCGGGACGGAAGCTTTCTTT. Amino acid sequence: CASSPGTEAFF. Based on the CDR3 plus reference TRBV11-2 and TRBJ1-1, the full variable domain is EAGVAQSPRYKIIEKRQSVAFWCNPISGHATLYWYQQILGQGPKLLIQFQNNGVVDDSQLPKDRFSAERLKGVDSTLKIQPAKLEDSAVYLCASSPGTEAFFGQGTRLTVV.

The chain employs TRBV4-1 and TRBJ2-1, with TRBD2 identical over 10 bases. This CDR3 has 15 residues. With 3 bases clipped from V and 5 bases from J, the junction kept 4 bases outside the gene matches. Germline CDR1 MGHRA, CDR2 YSYEKL. The CDR3 DNA is TGCGCCAGCAGCCAGACTAGCGGGTTCCACAATGAGCAGTTCTTC. Its translation is CASSQTSGFHNEQFF.

The chain's CDR3 is CASGASGSGEQYF. In DNA form, the CDR3 reads TGTGCCTCTGGGGCTAGCGGGAGTGGCGAGCAGTACTTC. This sequence joins TRBV30 and TRBJ2-7; 10 bases are shared with TRBD2. Unmatched junction bases numbered 9, after V lost 7 bases and J lost 6 bases. There are 13 residues in the CDR3. The germline V gene encodes CDR1 GTSNPN and CDR2 SVGIG (reference sequence).

This clone is a singleton in its sample. The J gene is TRBJ2-2, the V gene TRBV23-1; D not certain. TRBV23-1 qualifies as an ORF whose function is uncertain. Deletions cut 3 bases from V and 6 bases from J, with 5 bases between. CDR3 length: 12 residues. The CDR3 sequence is CASSQGPGELFF. In DNA form, the CDR3 reads TGCGCCAGCAGTCAGGGCCCCGGGGAGCTGTTTTTT.

The V gene is TRBV27, the J gene TRBJ2-1; D might be TRBD1 (8 bases). The length of the CDR3 is 15 residues. Germline V gene sequence: CDR1 MNHEY, CDR2 SMNVEV (reference sequence). The ends were cut back, 0 bases at V and 6 bases at J, with 12 bases in the middle. This CDR3 reads CASSLSSGTGNEQFF. The CDR3 DNA follows: TGTGCCAGCAGTTTATCCAGCGGGACAGGCAATGAGCAGTTCTTC.

This chain uses TRBV4-1 with TRBJ2-7; D is unclear. Trimming cost V 0 bases and J 2 bases, with 20 bases left between them. The germline gives CDR1 MGHRA, CDR2 YSYEKL. The CDR3 contains 18 residues. This CDR3 reads CASSQDPPVGSPTYEQYF. The CDR3 DNA follows: TGCGCCAGCAGCCAAGACCCTCCTGTAGGGTCTCCTACCTACGAGCAGTACTTC.

In this sample, this clone turned up once. This chain uses TRBV4-1 with TRBJ2-1, with 10 positions matching TRBD2. This CDR3 comprises 18 residues. Germline CDR1 reads MGHRA; CDR2 reads YSYEKL. Trimming cost V 0 bases and J 6 bases; bases outside gene matches: 11. The CDR3 region has the DNA TGCGCCAGCAGCCAAGATCCCCCCTCACAGCGGGAGGGCAATGAGCAGTTCTTC. It translates to CASSQDPPSQREGNEQFF.

The chain recombines TRBV7-9 with TRBJ2-3; D gene ambiguous. This CDR3 has 14 amino acids. Germline V gene lookup returns CDR1 SEHNR and CDR2 FQNEAQ (reference sequence). The V end was cut by 6 bases, the J end by 0 bases, with 10 bases between. The CDR3 loop reads CASRGYYSTDTQYF. The DNA for the CDR3 is TGTGCCAGCAGAGGCTATTATAGCACAGATACGCAGTATTTT.

This sequence joins TRBV21-1 and TRBJ2-3. TRBV21-1 is a recognized pseudogene. The CDR3 has 15 residues. The CDR3 region has the DNA TGTGCCAGCAGCAGAGCCGGGGGCTGCACAGATACGCAGTATTTT. It codes for CASSRAGGCTDTQYF.

Comment on this clone: Additional DNA sequences in this sample encode the identical CDR3. The CDR3: CASSGASNEQFF. As DNA, the CDR3 is TGTGCCAGCAGCGGCGCCAGCAATGAGCAGTTCTTC. V and J are TRBV9 and TRBJ2-1; D gene unclear. The CDR3 runs to 12 residues. V lost 3 bases and J lost 6, with 7 bases in between. Germline lookup yields CDR1 SGDLS and CDR2 YYNGEE. Full variable domain (rest looked up from reference TRBV9 and TRBJ2-1): DSGVTQTPKHLITATGQRVTLRCSPRSGDLSVYWYQQSLDQGLQFLIQYYNGEERAKGNILERFSAQQFPDLHSELNLSSLELGDSALYFCASSGASNEQFFGPGTRLTVL.

The chain combines TRBV5-4 with TRBJ2-2, with TRBD2 identical over 7 bases. Trimming at V came to 4 bases and at J to 5 bases, leaving 17 bases not matched to a gene. The CDR3 loop spans 18 amino acids. Germline V gene data show CDR1 as SGHNT and CDR2 as YYREEE (reference sequence). The DNA for the CDR3 is TGTGCCAGCAGCCCGCGACTGATCGAGGGAGGGAAGACCGGGGAGCTGTTTTTT. Translating gives CASSPRLIEGGKTGELFF.

This clone was observed a single time. The V gene is TRBV7-2, the J gene TRBJ2-7; TRBD1 aligns across 9 bases. This CDR3 comprises 14 residues. J was trimmed by 2 bases and V by 5 bases; bases with no gene match: 4. In germline, CDR1 is SGHTA, CDR2 FQGNSA. DNA for the CDR3: TGTGCCAGCAGCCACGGACAGGGGCCCTACGAGCAGTACTTC. Translation: CASSHGQGPYEQYF.

The chain joins TRBV19 to TRBJ1-2, with 7 positions matching TRBD1. CDR3 size: 16 residues. Germline values: CDR1 LNHDA, CDR2 SQIVND (reference sequence). The ends lost 7 bases at V and 1 base at J; junction bases unmatched: 12. CDR3 DNA sequence: TGTGCCAGTACTGGATCCGGACAGGAGTATAACTATGGCTACACCTTC. Protein product: CASTGSGQEYNYGYTF.

This chain links TRBV5-6 with TRBJ2-2; D not resolved. The CDR3 totals 15 residues. Between the trimmed V and J ends, which lost 0 bases and 1 base, there was a span of 7 bases. Germline values: CDR1 SGHDT, CDR2 YYEEEE. The DNA of the CDR3 is TGTGCCAGCAGCTTGGGCATCAGGAACACCGGGGAGCTGTTTTTT. Protein sequence: CASSLGIRNTGELFF.

The chain carries TRBV13 and TRBJ2-7; 7 bases are shared with TRBD1. Trimming at V came to 2 bases and at J to 4 bases, leaving 5 bases not matched to a gene. This CDR3 is 14 amino acids long. Germline lookup yields CDR1 PRHDT and CDR2 FYEKMQ (reference sequence). The CDR3 nucleotides read TGTGCCAGCAGCTTAAAAGGGGGCTCGTACGAGCAGTACTTC. Its translation is CASSLKGGSYEQYF.

This clone was detected only once. The rearrangement uses TRBV27 and TRBJ2-7; D ambiguous. This CDR3 spans 13 amino acids. Deletions cut 4 bases from V and 4 bases from J, with 11 bases between. The germline CDR1 and CDR2 sequences are MNHEY and SMNVEV (reference sequence). CDR3: CASSSIPTYEQYF. In DNA, the CDR3 is TGTGCCAGCAGTTCGATTCCCACTTACGAGCAGTACTTC.

The chain recombines TRBV9 with TRBJ1-6; D call uncertain. Between the trimmed V and J ends, which lost 3 bases and 7 bases, there was a span of 8 bases. The CDR3 extends over 13 amino acids. CDR1 is SGDLS, CDR2 YYNGEE, per germline. CDR3: CASSGGSNSPLHF. The CDR3 region has the DNA TGTGCCAGCAGCGGGGGATCGAATTCACCCCTCCACTTT.